The 11 T cell receptor beta chains listed next were all sequenced from one sample in a study of blood T cells in healthy people across ages. Primers used in a second PCR of roughly 6 to 12 cycles were a sample-barcoded 5' primer and a J-beta primer mix. TCRdb passed the 5' RACE reads through MiXCR, listing each CDR3 protein once. Of roughly 1,500,000 distinct CDR3 sequences listed, around 39% are singletons. The sequenced material came from blood. Every receptor here comes from a woman aged 18 to 35 in good health.

The rearrangement links TRBV7-2 to TRBJ2-7; possible D gene TRBD2, 6 bases. The length of the CDR3 is 15 residues. Germline loops: CDR1 SGHTA, CDR2 FQGNSA. V was pared by 6 bases and J by 0 bases, with 15 bases between. CDR3 DNA: TGTGCCAGCAGTAAAAGCGGGCAAAACTCCTACGAGCAGTACTTC. Translating it yields CASSKSGQNSYEQYF.

A few counts support this clonotype. V gene TRBV7-9 combines with J gene TRBJ1-5, with D perhaps matching TRBD1 (5 bases). Germline V gene sequence: CDR1 SEHNR, CDR2 FQNEAQ (reference sequence). V was cut by 5 bases and J by 9 bases, with 14 bases left in between. The CDR3 runs 13 residues. The CDR3, as DNA: TGTGCCAGCAGCACCGGGGAGCAGGGGCCCCAGCATTTT. It yields the protein CASSTGEQGPQHF.

This chain joins TRBV10-2 and TRBJ2-1; 9 bases fit TRBD2. The CDR3 has 14 amino acids. The V gene's germline CDR1 is WSHSY and CDR2 SAAADI. Trimming took 5 bases from V and 4 from J; bases not matched to a gene: 3. The CDR3 DNA sequence: TGCGCCAGCAGTTCTAGCGGGAAGTACAATGAGCAGTTCTTC. This encodes CASSSSGKYNEQFF.

The chain combines TRBV5-1 with TRBJ2-7, with TRBD2 matching 11 bases. V was pared by 4 bases and J by 5 bases, with 8 bases of the junction left unmatched. The CDR3 is made up of 15 amino acids. Germline-derived CDR1 and CDR2 are SGHRS and YFSETQ. The CDR3 DNA sequence: TGCGCCAGCAGCGGCATAGCGGGAGGGCCCAACGAGCAGTACTTC. This sequence encodes CASSGIAGGPNEQYF.

The rearrangement links TRBV12-5 to TRBJ1-4; D gene uncertain. This CDR3 contains 17 residues. Germline assignment: CDR1 LGHNT and CDR2 FRNRAP. The V gene lost 2 bases and the J gene lost 3 bases, with 16 bases spanning the gap. The CDR3 DNA reads as TGTGCTAGTGGTTTGCCCCCTGGAGAGGCGGCTAATGAAAAACTGTTTTTT. Translating gives CASGLPPGEAANEKLFF.

V usage is TRBV20-1 and J usage is TRBJ2-1, with D unresolved. The V gene lost 3 bases and the J gene lost 10 bases, with 10 bases spanning the gap. The V gene's germline CDR1 is DFQATT and CDR2 SNEGSKA (reference sequence). CDR3 length equals 11 residues. The CDR3: CSARMATEQFF. DNA of the CDR3: TGCAGTGCTAGGATGGCTACCGAGCAGTTCTTC.

V usage is TRBV13 and J usage is TRBJ1-2; TRBD1 agrees at 11 bases. The V gene's germline CDR1 is PRHDT and CDR2 FYEKMQ (reference sequence). The CDR3 has 16 amino acids. The V and J ends lost 4 bases and 2 bases, in that order; junction bases with no gene match: 6. In nucleotides, the CDR3 is TGTGCCAGCAGCTCCAGGACAGGGGGCACAAACTATGGCTACACCTTC. This encodes CASSSRTGGTNYGYTF.

The chain recombines TRBV21-1 with TRBJ1-6. TRBV21-1 constitutes a pseudogene. This CDR3 spans 17 amino acids. The DNA for the CDR3 is TGTGCCAGCAGCACCGGACGTCGTAGCTCCTATAATTCACCCCTCCACTTT. Protein product: CASSTGRRSSYNSPLHF.

The CDR3 here is CSVAPGGTDTQYF. The CDR3 DNA reads as TGCAGCGTTGCTCCGGGGGGAACAGATACGCAGTATTTT. The chain uses TRBV29-1 and TRBJ2-3; 7 positions match TRBD2. Trimming removed 4 bases from V and 3 bases from J; junction bases left unmatched: 4. CDR3 size: 13 residues. Germline CDR1 SQVTM, CDR2 ANQGSEA.

This clonotype was recorded a few times. J is TRBJ2-1 and V is TRBV6-2 or TRBV6-3; 11 bases line up with TRBD2. This CDR3 has 15 residues. CDR1 MNHEY and CDR2 SVGEGT come from the germline V gene. J lost 7 bases, V lost 6 bases, and 8 bases had no gene match. CDR3 region: CASSYRLAGQNEQFF. The CDR3 DNA is TGTGCCAGCAGCTACCGACTAGCGGGACAGAATGAGCAGTTCTTC.

The V call is TRBV20-1, the J call TRBJ1-1; D is perhaps TRBD1 (5 bases). From germline, CDR1 is DFQATT and CDR2 SNEGSKA (reference sequence). There are 12 residues in the CDR3. Deletions cut 2 bases from V and 7 bases from J, with 11 bases between. CDR3 in DNA: TGCAGTGCTAGACCCGCGGGGGATGAAGCTTTCTTT. Its translation is CSARPAGDEAFF.